Reported below is one T cell receptor beta chain. This record comes from a study of blood T cell repertoires in COVID-19. Study information: The United States, Italy and Spain supplied acute and convalescent COVID-19 samples. From T cells, B-cell-depleted T cells, or PBMCs came the material, which was cDNA or gDNA.

Authors' data handling: Reference gene primer amplification yielded estimated nucleated cell counts. Method: immunoSEQ multiplex PCR; TCRdb's copy keeps in-frame clones and lacks some. The DNA was the basis for D and trimming; V, J and clone size are from that table. The sample has 150,000 or so clones, over 90% seen once. The CDR3 is 18 residues long. The V end was cut by 6 bases, the J end by 0 bases, with 23 bases between. The germline V gene encodes CDR1 LNHDA and CDR2 SQIVND (reference sequence). Material for sequencing was peripheral blood. The chain links TRBV19 to TRBJ1-1; no definite D call. This receptor was identified in a man aged 45-65 years with acute or convalescent COVID-19. CDR3 nucleotides: TGTGCCAGTAGAGGCCCCCCCGGCCGGGTATCCCTGAACACTGAAGCTTTCTTT. Encoded protein: CASRGPPGRVSLNTEAFF. The full variable domain, rest sourced from reference TRBV19 and TRBJ1-1, is DGGITQSPKYLFRKEGQNVTLSCEQNLNHDAMYWYRQDPGQGLRLIYYSQIVNDFQKGDIAEGYSVSREKKESFPLTVTSAQKNPTAFYLCASRGPPGRVSLNTEAFFGQGTRLTVV.